This section outlines one T cell receptor (beta chain) sequence together with its context. No conserved phenylalanine or tryptophan ends this CDR3, so it is likely a read error. No DNA is shown, since the ends of the CDR3 on it are uncertain; the CDR3 is the one TCRdb lists. For each extraction, RNA and DNA were obtained together from around 18-30 mg of unsorted bulk tissue. Viable tumor cell content exceeded 80% in every tumor sample. The sample comes from a study of tumor-infiltrating lymphocytes in primary liver carcinoma. The CDR3 has 17 amino acids, counting both end residues. Per germline, CDR1 SGHNT and CDR2 YENEEA. Total RNA amounting to about 520 ng was the source from which TCR beta cDNA was made with a constant-region primer. Nested multiplex PCR, run for three rounds with slightly modified ARM-PCR, yielded TCR beta libraries. The two initial PCR rounds, roughly 10 cycles each, used TRBV1-TRBV30 forward and C-beta reverse primers. Via MiXCR, TCRdb re-called the multiplex PCR reads, giving one row per CDR3 protein. The table records 100,000 to 150,000 distinct CDR3 sequences, 64% of them present only once.

The rearrangement joins TRBV11-3 to TRBJ1-6; the table's D call TRBD1 went unverified against the DNA. This receptor was taken from a woman aged 55-75 years with primary liver carcinoma and hepatitis B virus infection. The sample comprised liver tumor tissue from sampling region 3. As for subset: tumor region T3, left-lateral pole. The chain's CDR3 is CASSFAGGGDSGSPLHL.